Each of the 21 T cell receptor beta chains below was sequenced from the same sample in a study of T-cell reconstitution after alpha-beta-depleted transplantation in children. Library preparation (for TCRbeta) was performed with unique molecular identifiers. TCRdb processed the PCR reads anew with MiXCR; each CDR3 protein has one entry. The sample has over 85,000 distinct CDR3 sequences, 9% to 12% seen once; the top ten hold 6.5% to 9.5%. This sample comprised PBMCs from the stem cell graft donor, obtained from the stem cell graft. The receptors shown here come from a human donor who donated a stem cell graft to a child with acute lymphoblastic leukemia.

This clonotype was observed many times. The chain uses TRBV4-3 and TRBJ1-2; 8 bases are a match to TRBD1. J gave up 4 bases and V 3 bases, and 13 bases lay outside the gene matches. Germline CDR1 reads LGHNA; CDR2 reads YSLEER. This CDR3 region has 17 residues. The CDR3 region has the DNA TGCGCCAGCAGCCAGGGATCCGGGACAGGTGCTTCCTATGGCTACACCTTC. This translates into CASSQGSGTGASYGYTF.

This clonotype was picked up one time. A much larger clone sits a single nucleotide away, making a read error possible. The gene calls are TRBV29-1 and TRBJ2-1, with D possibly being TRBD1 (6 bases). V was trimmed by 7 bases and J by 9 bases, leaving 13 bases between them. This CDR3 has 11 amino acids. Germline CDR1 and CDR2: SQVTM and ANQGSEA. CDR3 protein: CSASTGLEQFF. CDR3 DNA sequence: TGCAGCGCTTCGACAGGTCTTGAGCAGTTCTTC.

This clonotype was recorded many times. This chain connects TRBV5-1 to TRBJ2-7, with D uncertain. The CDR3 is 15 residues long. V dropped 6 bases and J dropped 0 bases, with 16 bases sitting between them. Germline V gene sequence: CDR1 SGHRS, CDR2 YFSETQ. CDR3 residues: CASNHEEAPSYEQYF. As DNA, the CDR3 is TGCGCCAGCAACCATGAAGAGGCTCCCTCCTACGAGCAGTACTTC.

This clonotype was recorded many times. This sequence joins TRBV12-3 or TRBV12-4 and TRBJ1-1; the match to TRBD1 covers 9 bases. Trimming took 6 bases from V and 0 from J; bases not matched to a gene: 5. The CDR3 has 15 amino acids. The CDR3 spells CASSRGTGMNTEAFF. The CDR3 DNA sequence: TGTGCCAGCAGCCGAGGGACAGGGATGAACACTGAAGCTTTCTTT.

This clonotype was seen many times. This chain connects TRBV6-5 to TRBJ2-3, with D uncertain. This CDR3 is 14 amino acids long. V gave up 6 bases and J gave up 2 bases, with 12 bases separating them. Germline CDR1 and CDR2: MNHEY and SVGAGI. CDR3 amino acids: CASRGRGLTDTQYF. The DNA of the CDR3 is TGTGCCAGCAGGGGTCGTGGGCTCACAGATACGCAGTATTTT.

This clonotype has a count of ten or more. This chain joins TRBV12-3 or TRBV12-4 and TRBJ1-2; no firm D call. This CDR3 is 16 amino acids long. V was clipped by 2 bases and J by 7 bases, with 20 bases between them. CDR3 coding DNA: TGTGCCAGCAGTTTATCGGGTAATGGTGGAATGCGTGGCTACACCTTC. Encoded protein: CASSLSGNGGMRGYTF.

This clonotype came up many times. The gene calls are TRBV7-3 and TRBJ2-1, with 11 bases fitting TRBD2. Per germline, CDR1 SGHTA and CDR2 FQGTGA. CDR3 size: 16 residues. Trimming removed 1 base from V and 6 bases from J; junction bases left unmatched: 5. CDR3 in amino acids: CASSLMASGRPNEQFF. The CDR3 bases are TGTGCCAGCAGCTTAATGGCTAGCGGGAGGCCCAATGAGCAGTTCTTC.

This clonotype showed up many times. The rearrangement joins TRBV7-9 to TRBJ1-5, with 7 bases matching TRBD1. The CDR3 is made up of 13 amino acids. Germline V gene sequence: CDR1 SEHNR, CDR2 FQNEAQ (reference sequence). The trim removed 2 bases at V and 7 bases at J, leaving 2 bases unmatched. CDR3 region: CASSLQGDQPQHF. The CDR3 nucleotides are TGTGCCAGCAGCTTACAGGGGGACCAGCCCCAGCATTTT.

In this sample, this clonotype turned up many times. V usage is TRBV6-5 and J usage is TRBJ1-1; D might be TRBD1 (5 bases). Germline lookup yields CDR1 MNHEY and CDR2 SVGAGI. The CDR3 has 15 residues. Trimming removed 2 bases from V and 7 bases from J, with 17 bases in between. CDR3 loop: CASSYPGQGPREAFF. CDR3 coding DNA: TGTGCCAGCAGTTACCCGGGCCAGGGCCCCCGTGAAGCTTTCTTT.

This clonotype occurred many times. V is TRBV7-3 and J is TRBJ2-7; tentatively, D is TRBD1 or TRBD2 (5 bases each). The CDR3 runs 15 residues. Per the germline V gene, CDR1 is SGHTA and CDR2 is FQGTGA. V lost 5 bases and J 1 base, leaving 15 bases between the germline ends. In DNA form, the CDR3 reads TGTGCCAGCAGCCTTACCGGGACGAGTTCCTACGAGCAGTACTTC. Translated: CASSLTGTSSYEQYF.

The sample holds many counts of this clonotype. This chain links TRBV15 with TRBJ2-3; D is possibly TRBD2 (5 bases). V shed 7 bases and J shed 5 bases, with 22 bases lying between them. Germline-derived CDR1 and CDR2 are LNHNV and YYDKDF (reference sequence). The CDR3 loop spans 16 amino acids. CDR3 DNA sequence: TGTGCCACCACCTCAGAGCCAACACCGGGGAAAGATACGCAGTATTTT. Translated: CATTSEPTPGKDTQYF.

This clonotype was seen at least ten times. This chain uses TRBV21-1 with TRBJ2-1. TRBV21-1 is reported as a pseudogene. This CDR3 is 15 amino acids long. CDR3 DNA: TGTGCCAGCAGAAATTACGTCTGGGACTACAATGAGCAGTTCTTC. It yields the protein CASRNYVWDYNEQFF.

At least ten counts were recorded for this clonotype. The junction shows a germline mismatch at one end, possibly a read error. For the CDR3, the DNA is TGCAGTGCTAGTGGAAGATCGCTAGCGCCTTCGTTC. It encodes CSASGRSLAPSF. The J gene is TRBJ2-7, the V gene TRBV20-1, with TRBD2 as a possible D gene (6 bases). The CDR3 runs to 12 residues. Germline V gene data show CDR1 as DFQATT and CDR2 as SNEGSKA (reference sequence).

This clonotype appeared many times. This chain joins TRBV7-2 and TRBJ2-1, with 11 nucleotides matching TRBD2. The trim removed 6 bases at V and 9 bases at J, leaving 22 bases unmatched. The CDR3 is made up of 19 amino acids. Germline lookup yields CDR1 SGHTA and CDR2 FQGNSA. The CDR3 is CASSQSTFSGRAGGSEQFF. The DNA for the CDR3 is TGTGCCAGCAGTCAGAGCACCTTTAGCGGGAGGGCCGGGGGGAGTGAGCAGTTCTTC.

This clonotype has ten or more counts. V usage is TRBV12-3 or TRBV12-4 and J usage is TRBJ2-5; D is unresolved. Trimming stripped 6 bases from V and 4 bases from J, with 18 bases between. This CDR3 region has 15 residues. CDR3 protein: CASSRGSGAGETQYF. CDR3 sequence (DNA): TGTGCCAGCAGCCGAGGTTCGGGCGCCGGAGAGACCCAGTACTTC.

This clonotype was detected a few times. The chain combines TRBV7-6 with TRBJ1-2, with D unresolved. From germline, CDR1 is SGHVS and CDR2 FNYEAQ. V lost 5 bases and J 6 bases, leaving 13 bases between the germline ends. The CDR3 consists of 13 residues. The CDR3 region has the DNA TGTGCCAGCAGCCTGGACCTACAACATGGCTACACCTTC. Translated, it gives CASSLDLQHGYTF.

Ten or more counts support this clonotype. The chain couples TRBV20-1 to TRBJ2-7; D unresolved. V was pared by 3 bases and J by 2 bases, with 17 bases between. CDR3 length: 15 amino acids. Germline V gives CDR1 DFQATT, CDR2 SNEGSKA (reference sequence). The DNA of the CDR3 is TGCAGTGCTAGGTTACAGCCCCCCCTGCCCTACGAGCAGTACTTC. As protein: CSARLQPPLPYEQYF.

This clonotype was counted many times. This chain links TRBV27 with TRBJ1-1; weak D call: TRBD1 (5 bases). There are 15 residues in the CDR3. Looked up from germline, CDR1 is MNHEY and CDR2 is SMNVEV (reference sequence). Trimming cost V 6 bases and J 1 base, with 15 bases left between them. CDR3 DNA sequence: TGTGCCAGCAGCCCCCTCGCGGGGGGGAACACTGAAGCTTTCTTT. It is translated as CASSPLAGGNTEAFF.

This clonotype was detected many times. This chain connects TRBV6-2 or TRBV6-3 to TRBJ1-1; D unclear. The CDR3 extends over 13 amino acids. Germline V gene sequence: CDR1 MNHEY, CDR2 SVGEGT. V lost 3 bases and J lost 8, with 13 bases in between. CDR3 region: CASSYTLNGEAFF. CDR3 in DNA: TGTGCCAGCAGTTATACCCTTAATGGCGAAGCTTTCTTT.

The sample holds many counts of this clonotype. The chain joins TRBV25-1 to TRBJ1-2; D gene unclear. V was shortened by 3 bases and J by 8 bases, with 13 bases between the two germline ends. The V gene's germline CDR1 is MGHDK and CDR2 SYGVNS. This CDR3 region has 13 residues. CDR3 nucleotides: TGTGCCAGCAGTGATATTTTGGCTGGAGGCTACACCTTC. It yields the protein CASSDILAGGYTF.

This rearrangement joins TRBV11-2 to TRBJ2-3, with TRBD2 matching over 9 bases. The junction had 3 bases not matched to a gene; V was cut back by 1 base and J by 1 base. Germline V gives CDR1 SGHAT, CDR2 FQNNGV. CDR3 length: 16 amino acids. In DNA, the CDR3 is TGTGCCAGCAGCTTAGGAGTAGCGGGGGGCACAGATACGCAGTATTTT. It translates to CASSLGVAGGTDTQYF.